This paragraph covers one T cell receptor (beta chain) sequence. What it binds is not known. The source of the sample is a study of T cells in Graves' hyperthyroidism and ophthalmopathy. The study's findings and limits: It was a median roughly 6.5 months before onset that the model predicted ophthalmopathy.

Each patient was aged 18 to 65 and had newly diagnosed hyperthyroidism of under 2 months' duration. Patients with uncontrolled infections, other autoimmune diseases, pregnancy or lactation were excluded. TCR beta CDR3 sequences were amplified from RNA transcripts. RT-PCR in the first round (using the HTBI primer set) targeted the TCR CDR3. From the multiplex PCR reads, TCRdb called clonotypes with MiXCR, one entry per CDR3 protein. Among 460,000 or so distinct CDR3 sequences listed, roughly an eighth were seen once. The sample was blood. This TCR derives from a woman between 18 and 29 years old with Graves' hyperthyroidism.

Here the CDR3 reads CASSQTERAPSGNTIYF. The CDR3, as DNA: TGCGCCAGCAGCCAGACAGAGAGGGCTCCCTCTGGAAACACCATATATTTT. This chain links TRBV4-1 with TRBJ1-3, with a weak D call TRBD1 (5 bases). The germline V and J ends were trimmed by 3 bases and 0 bases, with 15 bases remaining between them. This CDR3 has 17 residues. Germline CDR1 and CDR2: MGHRA and YSYEKL.